This T cell receptor (beta chain) was sequenced in a study of graft-versus-host responses after intestinal transplantation. Overall study: All of the recipients had induction that used anti-thymocyte globulin, then tacrolimus and steroids for three to four years.

Libraries were prepared by immunoSEQ multiplex PCR; TCRdb keeps only in-frame clonotypes and omits some of them. The data contain approximately 32,000 clones, around 94% of them singletons. V gave up 10 bases and J gave up 4 bases; unmatched junction bases: 9. Germline V gives CDR1 MNHEY, CDR2 SVGAGI. CDR3 size: 14 residues. Concerning this clone itself: Its antigen is still unknown.

Whole-study findings and limits: Recipient marrow held GvH clones, some first seen in ileum or blood. Peak circulating GvH clone levels tracked with early post-transplant HvG declines. High graft-versus-host to host-versus-graft clonal ratios were seen in allografts of patients with graft-donor T cell macrochimerism.

The material was PBMCs, obtained 16 days after intestinal transplant. This TCR derives from a human patient who received an intestinal transplant, so some T cells may come from the graft donor. The chain employs TRBV6-5 and TRBJ2-7; TRBD1 matches 11 bases. The CDR3 nucleotides read TGTGCCACCGCCGGACAGGGGGCTTTTTACGAGCAGTACTTC. It yields the protein CATAGQGAFYEQYF.